This T cell receptor (beta chain) was sequenced in a study of blood T cell repertoires in COVID-19. Turning to the study itself: In each case, the material was cDNA or gDNA derived from T cells, B-cell-depleted T cells, or PBMCs.

This clone was seen a handful of times. Other DNA sequences from this sample encode an identical CDR3 as well. Only in-frame clones appear in the TCRdb table, and some are missing; sequencing was by immunoSEQ multiplex PCR. Among approximately 360,000 clones, 90% were seen once, and the ten largest hold around 7%. The sequenced sample was peripheral blood. The receptor comes from a man aged 18 to 29 with active or convalescent COVID-19.

The DNA for the CDR3 is TGCGCCAGCAGCCAACCTGGACAGTCCTACGAGCAGTACTTC. Its translation: CASSQPGQSYEQYF. The chain carries TRBV4-1 and TRBJ2-7, with D tentatively TRBD1 (6 bases). CDR3 length: 14 residues. V lost 2 bases to trimming and J lost 1 base, with 9 bases between them. Germline-derived CDR1 and CDR2 are MGHRA and YSYEKL.